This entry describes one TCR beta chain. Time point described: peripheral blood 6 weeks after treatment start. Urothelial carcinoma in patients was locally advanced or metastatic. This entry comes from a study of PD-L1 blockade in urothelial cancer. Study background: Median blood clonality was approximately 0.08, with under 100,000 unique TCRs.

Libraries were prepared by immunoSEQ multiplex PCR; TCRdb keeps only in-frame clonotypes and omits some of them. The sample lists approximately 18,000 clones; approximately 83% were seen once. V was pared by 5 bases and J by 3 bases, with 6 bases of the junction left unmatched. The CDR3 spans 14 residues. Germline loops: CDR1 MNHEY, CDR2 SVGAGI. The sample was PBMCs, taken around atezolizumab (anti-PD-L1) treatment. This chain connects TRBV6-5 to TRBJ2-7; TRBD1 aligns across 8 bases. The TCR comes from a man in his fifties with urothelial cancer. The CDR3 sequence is CASSEGQAFYEQYF. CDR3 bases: TGTGCCAGCAGTGAGGGACAGGCATTCTACGAGCAGTACTTC.